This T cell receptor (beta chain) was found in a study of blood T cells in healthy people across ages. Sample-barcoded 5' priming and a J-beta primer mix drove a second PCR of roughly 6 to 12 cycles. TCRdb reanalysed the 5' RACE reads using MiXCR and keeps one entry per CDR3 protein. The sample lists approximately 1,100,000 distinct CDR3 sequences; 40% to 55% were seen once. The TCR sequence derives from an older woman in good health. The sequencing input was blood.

CDR3: CASSPPDTTNEKLFF. The CDR3 region has the DNA TGTGCCAGCAGCCCCCCGGACACAACTAATGAAAAACTGTTTTTT. The genes are TRBV7-9 and TRBJ1-4; TRBD1 might be the D (5 bases). Looked up from germline, CDR1 is SEHNR and CDR2 is FQNEAQ (reference sequence). V was trimmed by 5 bases and J by 0 bases, leaving 10 bases between them. The CDR3 has 15 amino acids.